These 20 T cell receptor beta chains originate from one sample sequenced in a study of T cells in Graves' hyperthyroidism and ophthalmopathy. It was RNA transcripts that yielded the amplified TCR beta CDR3 regions. First-round RT-PCR of the TCR CDR3 relied on the HTBI primer set. TCRdb independently ran MiXCR on the multiplex PCR reads; one entry per CDR3 protein. Of roughly 630,000 distinct CDR3 sequences in the sample, 15% to 18% were seen once. The source material was blood. These receptors were collected from a woman under 40 with Graves' hyperthyroidism.

This clonotype was seen repeatedly, ten times or more. V is TRBV6-1 and J is TRBJ1-1; tentative D call: TRBD1 (6 bases). Germline lookup yields CDR1 MNHNS and CDR2 SASEGT. Trimming pared 8 bases from V and 0 bases from J, leaving 7 bases between. The CDR3 extends over 12 amino acids. CDR3 residues: CASYRVNTEAFF. The CDR3 DNA follows: TGTGCCAGCTACAGGGTGAACACTGAAGCTTTCTTT.

This clonotype showed up many times. V is TRBV10-3 and J is TRBJ1-1; 9 bases agree with TRBD1. J was trimmed by 3 bases and V by 0 bases; bases with no gene match: 2. Germline V gives CDR1 ENHRY, CDR2 SYGVKD. CDR3 size: 15 residues. The CDR3, as DNA: TGTGCCATCAGTGAGTCGAGGACAGGGGACACTGAAGCTTTCTTT. It encodes CAISESRTGDTEAFF.

This clonotype showed up just a few times. V and J are TRBV7-8 and TRBJ1-5, with D possibly being TRBD1 (5 bases). Trimming removed 5 bases from V and 5 bases from J, with 22 bases in between. Germline CDR1 SGHVS, CDR2 FQNEAQ. CDR3 size: 17 residues. The CDR3 loop reads CASSPPRAGTIDQPQHF. CDR3 nucleotides: TGTGCCAGCAGCCCCCCCCGGGCAGGGACGATCGATCAGCCCCAGCATTTT.

This clonotype was counted at least ten times. The chain recombines TRBV29-1 with TRBJ2-1; 9 bases map to TRBD2. The V gene's germline CDR1 is SQVTM and CDR2 ANQGSEA. The CDR3 spans 12 residues. V was pared by 5 bases and J by 5 bases, with 1 base of the junction left unmatched. The chain's CDR3 is CSVSGRNNEQFF. The CDR3 coding sequence is TGCAGCGTTAGCGGGAGGAACAATGAGCAGTTCTTC.

This clonotype was found many times. This chain links TRBV20-1 with TRBJ2-5; no firm D call. The V and J ends lost 3 bases and 2 bases respectively, with 13 bases between them. Germline V gene sequence: CDR1 DFQATT, CDR2 SNEGSKA (reference sequence). The length of the CDR3 is 14 residues. The CDR3 DNA reads TGCAGTGCTAGTTTCCGGCTAATACAAGAGACCCAGTACTTC. Protein product: CSASFRLIQETQYF.

Ten or more counts support this clonotype. The V call is TRBV7-9, the J call TRBJ2-5, with unresolved D. Germline values: CDR1 SEHNR, CDR2 FQNEAQ (reference sequence). V was clipped by 5 bases and J by 5 bases, with 9 bases between them. The CDR3 covers 12 residues. CDR3 residues: CASSRPLETQYF. The CDR3 region has the DNA TGTGCCAGCAGCCGTCCTCTGGAGACCCAGTACTTC.

This clonotype was detected a few times. The V call is TRBV24-1, the J call TRBJ2-3; a possible D gene is TRBD1 (6 bases). CDR3 size: 15 residues. V lost 4 bases and J lost 6, with 16 bases in between. Germline V gene data show CDR1 as KGHDR and CDR2 as SFDVKD. CDR3 nucleotides: TGTGCCACCAGTGACGCCTCAGGGGTGGTTGATACGCAGTATTTT. This encodes CATSDASGVVDTQYF.

The chain carries TRBV12-3 or TRBV12-4 and TRBJ2-3; 14 bases align to TRBD2. This CDR3 has 16 residues. Trimming at V came to 5 bases and at J to 4 bases, leaving 5 bases not matched to a gene. The CDR3 nucleotides are TGTGCCAGCAGTGGAGGGACTAGCGGGAGCGCAGATACGCAGTATTTT. This translates into CASSGGTSGSADTQYF.

V and J are TRBV24-1 and TRBJ2-2, with 8 nucleotides matching TRBD2. Germline trimming cut 4 bases from V and 10 bases from J; bases unmatched to any gene: 13. Germline V lookup: CDR1 KGHDR, CDR2 SFDVKD. This CDR3 spans 16 amino acids. The CDR3 is CATSDPKRERSEELFF. The CDR3 nucleotides read TGTGCCACCAGTGACCCTAAGCGGGAGAGATCCGAGGAGCTGTTTTTT.

This clonotype was counted a few times. The rearrangement links TRBV12-3 or TRBV12-4 to TRBJ1-5, with D perhaps TRBD1 (6 bases). The CDR3 contains 16 residues. Trimming cost V 6 bases and J 2 bases, with 17 bases left between them. CDR3 bases: TGTGCCAGCAGCCCCCCACAGGGAGGAGGCAATCAGCCCCAGCATTTT. It specifies CASSPPQGGGNQPQHF.

In the case of this clonotype: A read error may be the cause here, since a much bigger clone is one base away. The chain has TRBV5-1 and TRBJ2-1; 8 bases are shared with TRBD2. Germline V gene sequence: CDR1 SGHRS, CDR2 YFSETQ. The CDR3 consists of 17 residues. CDR3 loop: CASSLADSGSGYNEQLF. Here the CDR3 DNA reads TGCGCCAGCAGCTTGGCAGACAGCGGGAGTGGGTACAATGAGCAGCTCTTC.

The rearrangement links TRBV6-1 to TRBJ1-1; TRBD1 agrees at 9 bases. The ends lost 7 bases at V and 0 bases at J; junction bases unmatched: 6. The CDR3 consists of 15 residues. CDR1 is MNHNS and CDR2 is SASEGT in the germline V gene. The CDR3, as DNA: TGTGCCAGCATTATGACAGGGGGATTGAACACTGAAGCTTTCTTT. Translating gives CASIMTGGLNTEAFF.

This clonotype was observed a handful of times. The likely explanation is a read error, given a far larger clone one base away. This chain connects TRBV11-1 to TRBJ1-2; 8 bases fit TRBD1. The CDR3 sequence is 13 residues long. Germline CDR1 reads SGHAT; CDR2 reads FQDESV (reference sequence). The CDR3 coding sequence is TGTGCCAGCAGCCAGGACAGGGTATATGGCTACGCCTTC. This codes for CASSQDRVYGYAF.

This clonotype was recorded many times. This sequence joins TRBV3-1 and TRBJ2-7; D is uncertain. Germline CDR1 is LGHDT and CDR2 is YNNKEL (reference sequence). V was cut by 4 bases and J by 3 bases, with 10 bases left in between. The CDR3 is made up of 13 amino acids. The chain's CDR3 is CASSPQRGYEQYF. DNA of the CDR3: TGTGCCAGCAGCCCACAAAGAGGCTACGAGCAGTACTTC.

This sequence joins TRBV5-1 and TRBJ2-3; a weak D match, TRBD2 (5 bases). Germline V gene sequence: CDR1 SGHRS, CDR2 YFSETQ. The CDR3 runs 15 residues. Deletions cut 6 bases from V and 2 bases from J, with 16 bases between. CDR3 residues: CASNPDLWSTDTQYF. CDR3 DNA: TGCGCCAGCAACCCGGACTTGTGGTCCACAGATACGCAGTATTTT. Supplemented by reference TRBV5-1 and TRBJ2-3, the full variable domain reads KAGVTQTPRYLIKTRGQQVTLSCSPISGHRSVSWYQQTPGQGLQFLFEYFSETQRNKGNFPGRFSGRQFSNSRSEMNVSTLELGDSALYLCASNPDLWSTDTQYFGPGTRLTVL.

Ten or more counts support this clonotype. The rearrangement joins TRBV2 to TRBJ2-1, with no clear D. The CDR3 consists of 11 residues. Trimming pared 6 bases from V and 4 bases from J, leaving 4 bases between. The germline gives CDR1 SNHLY, CDR2 FYNNEI. For the CDR3, the DNA is TGTGCCAGCAGGGCTTACAATGAGCAGTTCTTC. It codes for CASRAYNEQFF.

This clonotype showed up just a few times. The rearrangement links TRBV6-1 to TRBJ2-7, with D uncertain. The CDR3 is made up of 13 amino acids. Trimming took 7 bases from V and 7 from J, leaving 17 bases between them. From germline, CDR1 is MNHNS and CDR2 SASEGT. CDR3 in amino acids: CASTPWAELEQYF. In DNA, the CDR3 is TGTGCCAGCACCCCCTGGGCCGAGTTGGAGCAGTACTTC.

This clonotype showed up just once. Since a much larger clone is just one base distant, this may be a read error. The chain uses TRBV30 and TRBJ2-5; D gene unclear. The length of the CDR3 is 13 residues. Per germline, CDR1 GTSNPN and CDR2 SVGIG (reference sequence). CDR3 DNA: TGTGCCTGGAGTGTATGGGGTGAAGAGACCCAGCACTTC. Its protein product is CAWSVWGEETQHF.

This clonotype came up many times. J is TRBJ2-1 and V is TRBV5-1, with 12 bases that match TRBD2. Germline values: CDR1 SGHRS, CDR2 YFSETQ. V lost 1 base, J lost 8 bases, and 7 bases stayed unmatched. The CDR3 is 16 residues long. This CDR3 reads CASSLLPTSGRDEQFF. As DNA, the CDR3 is TGCGCCAGCAGCTTGCTCCCGACTAGCGGGAGAGATGAGCAGTTCTTC.

This clonotype was detected many times. This rearrangement joins TRBV12-3 or TRBV12-4 to TRBJ1-2; TRBD1 might be the D (5 bases). This CDR3 region has 13 residues. With 7 bases removed from V and 6 bases from J, the gap between germline ends came to 15 bases. This CDR3 is CASTERGFDGYTF. Written as DNA, the CDR3 is TGTGCCAGCACCGAGCGGGGGTTCGATGGCTACACCTTC.